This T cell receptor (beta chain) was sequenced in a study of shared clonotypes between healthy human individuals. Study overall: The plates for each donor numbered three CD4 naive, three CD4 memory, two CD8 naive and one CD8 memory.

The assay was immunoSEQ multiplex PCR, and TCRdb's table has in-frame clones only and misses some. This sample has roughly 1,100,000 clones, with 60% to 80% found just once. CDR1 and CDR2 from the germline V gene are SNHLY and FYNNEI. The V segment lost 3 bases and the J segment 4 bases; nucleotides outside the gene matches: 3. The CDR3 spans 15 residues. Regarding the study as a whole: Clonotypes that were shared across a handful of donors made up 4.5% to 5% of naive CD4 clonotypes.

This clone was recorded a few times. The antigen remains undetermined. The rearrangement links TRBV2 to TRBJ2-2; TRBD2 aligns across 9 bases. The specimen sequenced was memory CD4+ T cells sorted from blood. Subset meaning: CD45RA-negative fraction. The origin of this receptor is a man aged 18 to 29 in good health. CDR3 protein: CASSDSSGVTGELFF. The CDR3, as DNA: TGTGCCAGCAGTGATTCTAGCGGGGTCACCGGGGAGCTGTTTTTT. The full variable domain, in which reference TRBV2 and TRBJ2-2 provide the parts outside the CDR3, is EPEVTQTPSHQVTQMGQEVILRCVPISNHLYFYWYRQILGQKVEFLVSFYNNEISEKSEIFDDQFSVERPDGSNFTLKIRSTKLEDSAMYFCASSDSSGVTGELFFGEGSRLTVL.